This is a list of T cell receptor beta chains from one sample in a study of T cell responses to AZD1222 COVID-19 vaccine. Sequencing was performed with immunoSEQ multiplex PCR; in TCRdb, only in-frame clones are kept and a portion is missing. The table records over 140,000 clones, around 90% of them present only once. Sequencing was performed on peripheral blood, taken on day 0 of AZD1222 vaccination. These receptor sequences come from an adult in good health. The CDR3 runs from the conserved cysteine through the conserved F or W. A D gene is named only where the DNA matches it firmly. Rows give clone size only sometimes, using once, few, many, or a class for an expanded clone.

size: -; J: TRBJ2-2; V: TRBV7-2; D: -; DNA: TGTGCCAGCATCACGACTCATACCACCGGGGAGCTGTTTTTT; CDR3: CASITTHTTGELFF
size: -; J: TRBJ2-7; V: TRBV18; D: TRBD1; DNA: TGTGCCAGCTCACCACCTTTAGCCGGGACAGGGGTCTACGAGCAGTACTTC; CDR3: CASSPPLAGTGVYEQYF
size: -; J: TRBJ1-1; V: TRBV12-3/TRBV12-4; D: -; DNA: TGTGCCAGCAGTTTAGGAGCGACAGTCGCTTTCTTT; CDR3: CASSLGATVAFF
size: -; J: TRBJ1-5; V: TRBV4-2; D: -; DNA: TGTGCCAGCAGCCAAGACACAGGAAGCAATCAGCCCCAGCATTTT; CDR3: CASSQDTGSNQPQHF
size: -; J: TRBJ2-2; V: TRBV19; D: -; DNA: TGTGCCACCACAGGGGACTACGGCACCGGGGAGCTGTTTTTT; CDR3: CATTGDYGTGELFF
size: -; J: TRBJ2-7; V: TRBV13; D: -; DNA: TGTGCCAGCAGCTCATGGGGCCTCTACGAGCAGTACTTC; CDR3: CASSSWGLYEQYF
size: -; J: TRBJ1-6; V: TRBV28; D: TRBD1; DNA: TGTGCCAGCAGTTTAGACAGGGAGGGCTATAATTCACCCCTCCACTTT; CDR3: CASSLDREGYNSPLHF
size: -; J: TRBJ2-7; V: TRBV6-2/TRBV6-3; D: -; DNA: TGTGCCAGCAGTCCCGCCCTCTACGAGCAGTACTTC; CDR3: CASSPALYEQYF
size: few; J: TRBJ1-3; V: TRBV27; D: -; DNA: TGTGCCAGCAGTCCCCTGACAGACCGAGGTGCTGGAAACACCATATATTTT; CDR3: CASSPLTDRGAGNTIYF
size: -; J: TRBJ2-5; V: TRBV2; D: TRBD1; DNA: TGTGCCAGCAGTAGGGGGCTGGAGGAGACCCAGTACTTC; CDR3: CASSRGLEETQYF
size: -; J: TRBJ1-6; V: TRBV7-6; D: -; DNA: TGTGCCAGCAGCTTAACGGCGGTGATGACGGGTCATAGTTCACCCCTCCACTTT; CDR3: CASSLTAVMTGHSSPLHF
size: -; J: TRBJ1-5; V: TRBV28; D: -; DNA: TGTGCCAGCAGTCACCGGGACAACAATCAGCCCCAGCATTTT; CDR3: CASSHRDNNQPQHF
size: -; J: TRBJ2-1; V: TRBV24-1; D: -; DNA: TGTGCCACCACTACGATGGGTGAGCAGTTCTTC; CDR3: CATTTMGEQFF